The rows below give T cell receptor beta chains drawn from one sample of a study of blood T cells in healthy people across ages. TCRdb called the 5' RACE reads again in MiXCR, with one record for every CDR3 protein. Of approximately 850,000 distinct CDR3 sequences detected, 55% to 75% appear once; the ten largest clones hold 22%. Sequencing input: blood. All receptors come from a man between 25 and 39 years old in good health. Each CDR3 is given with its conserved first and last residue. A D gene is named only where the DNA matches it firmly. Expanded clones are given a class, and other clones once, few, many or no size at all.

cdr3_length: 13; j_call: TRBJ2-4; v_call: TRBV29-1; d_call: TRBD1; clone_size: NA; cdr3_nt: TGCAGCGTTGAAGTAACAGGGGCAAATCTTCAGTACTTC; cdr3_aa: CSVEVTGANLQYF
cdr3_length: 14; j_call: TRBJ2-2; v_call: TRBV12-3/TRBV12-4; d_call: NA; clone_size: NA; cdr3_nt: TGTGCCAGCAGCCCCGGGACGAACACCGGGGAGCTGTTTTTT; cdr3_aa: CASSPGTNTGELFF
cdr3_length: 15; j_call: TRBJ1-6; v_call: TRBV2; d_call: NA; clone_size: NA; cdr3_nt: TGTGCCAGCAGTGAGAGGAGAACAGTTCGTTCACCCCTCCACTTT; cdr3_aa: CASSERRTVRSPLHF
cdr3_length: 11; j_call: TRBJ2-1; v_call: TRBV6-5; d_call: NA; clone_size: NA; cdr3_nt: TGTGCCAGCAGTTATGGTCCCATGAAGTTCTTC; cdr3_aa: CASSYGPMKFF
cdr3_length: 18; j_call: TRBJ1-6; v_call: TRBV6-1; d_call: NA; clone_size: NA; cdr3_nt: TGTGCCAGCGGAAGGGACCAGGACAGCGGCCTTGGGGATTCACCCCTCCACTTT; cdr3_aa: CASGRDQDSGLGDSPLHF
cdr3_length: 14; j_call: TRBJ2-5; v_call: TRBV14; d_call: NA; clone_size: NA; cdr3_nt: TGTGCCAGCAGCCCCCGACTAGGGTTGGAGACCCAGTACTTC; cdr3_aa: CASSPRLGLETQYF
cdr3_length: 18; j_call: TRBJ2-7; v_call: TRBV4-3; d_call: NA; clone_size: NA; cdr3_nt: TGCGCCAGCAGCCAAGATGCCCAGGCCGGATCCTCCTTGTACGAGCAGTACTTC; cdr3_aa: CASSQDAQAGSSLYEQYF
cdr3_length: 14; j_call: TRBJ1-4; v_call: TRBV27; d_call: TRBD1; clone_size: NA; cdr3_nt: TGTGCCAGCAGTCCACGGACAGGGCGTGAAGAACTGTTTTTT; cdr3_aa: CASSPRTGREELFF
cdr3_length: 16; j_call: TRBJ2-1; v_call: TRBV5-1; d_call: TRBD2; clone_size: NA; cdr3_nt: TGCGCCACCGGGAGGGGTGGAGACTCCTACTACAATGAGCAGTTCTTC; cdr3_aa: CATGRGGDSYYNEQFF
cdr3_length: 14; j_call: TRBJ1-2; v_call: TRBV4-2; d_call: NA; clone_size: few; cdr3_nt: TGTGCCAGCAGCCCTATCTCAGGGAACTATGGCTACACCTTC; cdr3_aa: CASSPISGNYGYTF
cdr3_length: 14; j_call: TRBJ2-1; v_call: TRBV29-1; d_call: NA; clone_size: few; cdr3_nt: TGCAGCGTTCCGAGGGTCGGGACAAGCAATGAGCAGTTCTTC; cdr3_aa: CSVPRVGTSNEQFF
cdr3_length: 12; j_call: TRBJ1-1; v_call: TRBV2; d_call: NA; clone_size: NA; cdr3_nt: TGTGCCAGCAGTGTGCGGAATACCGAAGCTTTCTTT; cdr3_aa: CASSVRNTEAFF
cdr3_length: 16; j_call: TRBJ1-6; v_call: TRBV7-2; d_call: TRBD1; clone_size: NA; cdr3_nt: TGTGCCAGCAGTTCCCTTACGGACAGGGTAAATTCACCCCTCCACTTT; cdr3_aa: CASSSLTDRVNSPLHF
cdr3_length: 15; j_call: TRBJ2-7; v_call: TRBV19; d_call: NA; clone_size: NA; cdr3_nt: TGTGCCAGTAGTATCAGCAGGGCCTCCTCCTACGAGCAGTACTTC; cdr3_aa: CASSISRASSYEQYF
cdr3_length: 18; j_call: TRBJ1-1; v_call: TRBV18; d_call: NA; clone_size: NA; cdr3_nt: TGTGCCAGCTCAGGACTAGGCAGGGCTAAAGCGATGAACACTGAAGCTTTCTTT; cdr3_aa: CASSGLGRAKAMNTEAFF
cdr3_length: 14; j_call: TRBJ2-7; v_call: TRBV27; d_call: NA; clone_size: NA; cdr3_nt: TGTGCCAGCGGCCCTGCCGCCAATTCCTACGAGCAGTACTTC; cdr3_aa: CASGPAANSYEQYF
cdr3_length: 17; j_call: TRBJ2-1; v_call: TRBV18; d_call: NA; clone_size: NA; cdr3_nt: TGTGCCAGCTCACCACCCCCGTTAGGATCTCCCTACAATGAGCAGTTCTTC; cdr3_aa: CASSPPPLGSPYNEQFF
cdr3_length: 16; j_call: TRBJ2-7; v_call: TRBV4-3; d_call: NA; clone_size: few; cdr3_nt: TGCGCCAGCAGCCAAGATAGGGCAGGGAACTCCTACGAGCAGTACTTC; cdr3_aa: CASSQDRAGNSYEQYF
cdr3_length: 13; j_call: TRBJ2-5; v_call: TRBV5-1; d_call: TRBD2; clone_size: NA; cdr3_nt: TGCGCCAGCATCGGGGGGTTCCAAGAGACCCAGTACTTC; cdr3_aa: CASIGGFQETQYF
cdr3_length: 13; j_call: TRBJ2-3; v_call: TRBV20-1; d_call: NA; clone_size: NA; cdr3_nt: TGCAGTGCCCGAGGGGCAACCACAGATACGCAGTATTTT; cdr3_aa: CSARGATTDTQYF
cdr3_length: 14; j_call: TRBJ2-7; v_call: TRBV21-1; d_call: NA; clone_size: NA; cdr3_nt: TGTGCCAGCAGCAAAGAGACAGGGGGCCACGAGCAGTACTTC; cdr3_aa: CASSKETGGHEQYF
cdr3_length: 15; j_call: TRBJ2-3; v_call: TRBV12-3/TRBV12-4; d_call: NA; clone_size: few; cdr3_nt: TGTGCCAGCAGTTTGTTTAGCGGAAGCACAGATACGCAGTATTTT; cdr3_aa: CASSLFSGSTDTQYF
cdr3_length: 19; j_call: TRBJ2-1; v_call: TRBV7-6; d_call: TRBD2; clone_size: NA; cdr3_nt: TGTGCCAGCAGCCGTTATTCCCTAGCGGGAGGTAGGACCTACAATGAGCAGTTCTTC; cdr3_aa: CASSRYSLAGGRTYNEQFF
cdr3_length: 16; j_call: TRBJ1-2; v_call: TRBV7-2; d_call: NA; clone_size: NA; cdr3_nt: TGTGCCAGCAGCTTAATAGTAGGTTTAGCTAACTATGGCTACACCTTC; cdr3_aa: CASSLIVGLANYGYTF
cdr3_length: 15; j_call: TRBJ2-1; v_call: TRBV6-1; d_call: TRBD1; clone_size: few; cdr3_nt: TGTGCCAGCAGGGACCCCGGGACAGGGCGCGATGAGCAGTTCTTC; cdr3_aa: CASRDPGTGRDEQFF
cdr3_length: 14; j_call: TRBJ1-1; v_call: TRBV12-3/TRBV12-4; d_call: TRBD1; clone_size: NA; cdr3_nt: TGTGCCAGCAGCCCGGGACAGGCGAACACTGAAGCTTTCTTT; cdr3_aa: CASSPGQANTEAFF
cdr3_length: 15; j_call: TRBJ2-1; v_call: TRBV15; d_call: NA; clone_size: NA; cdr3_nt: TGTGCCACCAGCAGAGACGCAGCGGGTTACACTGAGCAGTTCTTC; cdr3_aa: CATSRDAAGYTEQFF
cdr3_length: 14; j_call: TRBJ1-2; v_call: TRBV5-1; d_call: NA; clone_size: NA; cdr3_nt: TGCGCCAGCAGCTATGCGACGGGACCCTATGGCTACACCTTC; cdr3_aa: CASSYATGPYGYTF
cdr3_length: 15; j_call: TRBJ2-2; v_call: TRBV5-1; d_call: NA; clone_size: NA; cdr3_nt: TGCGCCAGCAGCCCGTCGACGGTAAACACCGGGGAGCTGTTTTTT; cdr3_aa: CASSPSTVNTGELFF
cdr3_length: 13; j_call: TRBJ1-2; v_call: TRBV7-9; d_call: NA; clone_size: NA; cdr3_nt: TGTGCAAGCAGCGTAAGTGAGGGGGATGGCTACACCTTC; cdr3_aa: CASSVSEGDGYTF
cdr3_length: 12; j_call: TRBJ2-1; v_call: TRBV20-1; d_call: NA; clone_size: NA; cdr3_nt: TGCAGTGCTGGGGACGGGGGCTATGAGCAGTTCTTC; cdr3_aa: CSAGDGGYEQFF
cdr3_length: 15; j_call: TRBJ1-4; v_call: TRBV7-2; d_call: TRBD1; clone_size: NA; cdr3_nt: TGTGCCAGCAGCTACGCGGGACAGGGGGACGAAAAACTGTTTTTT; cdr3_aa: CASSYAGQGDEKLFF
cdr3_length: 12; j_call: TRBJ2-7; v_call: TRBV28; d_call: TRBD1; clone_size: NA; cdr3_nt: TGTGCCAGCGGACAGGGCCCCTACGAGCAGTACTTC; cdr3_aa: CASGQGPYEQYF
cdr3_length: 11; j_call: TRBJ2-7; v_call: TRBV20-1; d_call: NA; clone_size: NA; cdr3_nt: TGCAGTGCAGCTAGCTTCTACGAGCAGTACTTC; cdr3_aa: CSAASFYEQYF
cdr3_length: 14; j_call: TRBJ2-1; v_call: TRBV28; d_call: NA; clone_size: NA; cdr3_nt: TGTGCCAGCAGTTTATCCAGTTTCTACAATGAGCAGTTCTTC; cdr3_aa: CASSLSSFYNEQFF
cdr3_length: 16; j_call: TRBJ1-1; v_call: TRBV7-9; d_call: TRBD1; clone_size: NA; cdr3_nt: TGTGCCAGCAGACGACCGGGACAGGGGATCAGGACTGAAGCTTTCTTT; cdr3_aa: CASRRPGQGIRTEAFF
cdr3_length: 14; j_call: TRBJ1-3; v_call: TRBV7-2; d_call: NA; clone_size: NA; cdr3_nt: TGTGCCAGCAGCTTAAGGGACCCCGGAAACACCATATATTTT; cdr3_aa: CASSLRDPGNTIYF
cdr3_length: 17; j_call: TRBJ2-7; v_call: TRBV15; d_call: TRBD1; clone_size: few; cdr3_nt: TGTGCCACCAGCAGAGCTTCATCCGGGACAGGGACCCACGAGCAGTACTTC; cdr3_aa: CATSRASSGTGTHEQYF
cdr3_length: 14; j_call: TRBJ1-5; v_call: TRBV7-2; d_call: TRBD1; clone_size: NA; cdr3_nt: TGTGCCAGCAGCTTACCAGGGGGCCATCAGCCCCAGCATTTT; cdr3_aa: CASSLPGGHQPQHF
cdr3_length: 16; j_call: TRBJ2-1; v_call: TRBV2; d_call: TRBD2; clone_size: NA; cdr3_nt: TGTGCCAGCAGTGAAACCACTAGCGGCTTCTACAATGAGCAGTTCTTC; cdr3_aa: CASSETTSGFYNEQFF
cdr3_length: 16; j_call: TRBJ2-3; v_call: TRBV20-1; d_call: NA; clone_size: NA; cdr3_nt: TGCAGTGCTAGTTTGATGGAGGATTGGAGCACAGATACGCAGTATTTT; cdr3_aa: CSASLMEDWSTDTQYF
cdr3_length: 16; j_call: TRBJ2-5; v_call: TRBV5-1; d_call: TRBD1; clone_size: NA; cdr3_nt: TGCGCCAGCAGCCAACCGACCGGGACAGGGCAAGAGACCCAGTACTTC; cdr3_aa: CASSQPTGTGQETQYF